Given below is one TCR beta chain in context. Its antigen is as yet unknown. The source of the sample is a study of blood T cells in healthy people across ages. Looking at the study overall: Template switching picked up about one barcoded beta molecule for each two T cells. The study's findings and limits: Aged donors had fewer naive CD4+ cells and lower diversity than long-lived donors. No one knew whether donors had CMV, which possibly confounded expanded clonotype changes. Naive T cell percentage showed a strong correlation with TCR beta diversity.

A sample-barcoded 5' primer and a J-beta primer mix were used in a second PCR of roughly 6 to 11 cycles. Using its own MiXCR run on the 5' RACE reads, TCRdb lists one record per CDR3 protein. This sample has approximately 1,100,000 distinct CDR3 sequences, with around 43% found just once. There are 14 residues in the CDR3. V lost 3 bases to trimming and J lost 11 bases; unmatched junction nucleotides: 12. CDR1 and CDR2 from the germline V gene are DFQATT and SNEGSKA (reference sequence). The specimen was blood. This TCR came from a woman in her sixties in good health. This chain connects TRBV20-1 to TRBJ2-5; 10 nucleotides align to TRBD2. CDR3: CSASGVAGGGEQYF. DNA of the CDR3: TGCAGTGCTAGTGGAGTAGCGGGAGGCGGTGAGCAGTACTTC.